Described below is a single TCR beta chain sequence and its context. There is no known antigen for this receptor. The input lacks base qualities; no much larger clone sits a single base away. The source of the sample is a study of control samples from healthy donors and cancer patients (dated by TCRdb to 2019 to 2021). Trimming leaves V shorter by 3 bases and J shorter by 4 bases, with the junction holding 9 bases beyond the gene matches. Taken from the germline V gene, the CDR1 and CDR2 loops are SGHRS and YFSETQ. The CDR3 starts with the cysteine, ends with the phenylalanine, and has 16 residues. CDR3 DNA is the only sequence kept; it has 48 bases, read in frame from the first base. Library prep was done by the immunoSEQ multiplex PCR assay. What TCRdb holds here is the immuneACCESS table cut down to in-frame rearrangements. Part of the clones is not present; checked against another copy, under half of the missing clones reflect an unresolved V gene, and the others are unexplained. The sample table shows 100,000 to 150,000 clones, and approximately 92% are seen once. Less than 0.65% of the sample rests with the top ten.

The rearrangement combines TRBV5-1 with TRBJ2-2; TRBD1 fits 7 bases in the junction. The source of this sequence is a man aged 80 or over with head and neck cancer. The sample comprised PBMCs. Here is the DNA: TGCGCCAGCAGCTGGGGACAGCCCGCCGGCACCGGGGAGCTGTTTTTT. It translates as CASSWGQPAGTGELFF.